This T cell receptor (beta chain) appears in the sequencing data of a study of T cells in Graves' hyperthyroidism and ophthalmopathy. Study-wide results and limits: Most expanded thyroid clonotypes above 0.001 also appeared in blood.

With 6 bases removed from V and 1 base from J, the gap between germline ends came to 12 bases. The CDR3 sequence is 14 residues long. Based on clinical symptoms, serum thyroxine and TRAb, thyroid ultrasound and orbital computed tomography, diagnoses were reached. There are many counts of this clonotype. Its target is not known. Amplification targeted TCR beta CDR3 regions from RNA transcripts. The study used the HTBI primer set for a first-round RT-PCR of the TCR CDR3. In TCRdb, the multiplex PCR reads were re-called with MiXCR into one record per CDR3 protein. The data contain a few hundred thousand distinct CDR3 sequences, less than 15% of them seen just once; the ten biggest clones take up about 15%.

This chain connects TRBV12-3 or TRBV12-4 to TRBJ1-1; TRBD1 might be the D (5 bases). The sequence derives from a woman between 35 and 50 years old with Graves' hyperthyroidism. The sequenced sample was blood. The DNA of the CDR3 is TGTGCCAGCAGGCTACAGGCTACGAACACTGAAGCTTTCTTT. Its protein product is CASRLQATNTEAFF.